Below, 25 T cell receptor beta chains from the same sample are listed, as sequenced in a study of glioma-infiltrating T cells. Amplification of TCR alpha and beta CDR3 regions from RNA used iRepertoire nested multiplex PCR. A single record per CDR3 protein comes from TCRdb applying MiXCR to the multiplex PCR reads. There are under 200,000 distinct CDR3 sequences in the sample; 43% occur only once, and around 5.3% lies in the top ten. The sequenced sample consisted of glioma tissue, nonneoplastic brain tissue, or PBMCs (not recorded which). Every receptor here comes from a human donor with low-grade glioma or glioblastoma, undergoing nonglioma brain surgery, or in good health (not recorded which).

DNA of the CDR3: TGTGCCAGCAGTTACTCTGTTAACACCATATATTTT. Its protein product is CASSYSVNTIYF. V is TRBV6-2 or TRBV6-3 and J is TRBJ1-3; no reliable D call. Germline V gene data show CDR1 as MNHEY and CDR2 as SVGEGT. Between the trimmed V and J ends, which lost 0 bases and 7 bases, there was a span of 4 bases. The CDR3 runs 12 residues.

This clonotype was seen repeatedly, ten times or more. The chain couples TRBV5-4 to TRBJ2-5; no definite D call. V lost 0 bases to trimming and J lost 4 bases, with 7 bases between them. This CDR3 region has 13 residues. The germline CDR1 and CDR2 sequences are SGHNT and YYREEE (reference sequence). CDR3 in amino acids: CASSLGALETQYF. In DNA form, the CDR3 reads TGTGCCAGCAGCTTGGGTGCTTTAGAGACCCAGTACTTC.

The chain uses TRBV6-5 and TRBJ1-1; D call uncertain. Deletions cut 5 bases from V and 11 bases from J, with 18 bases between. Germline assignment: CDR1 MNHEY and CDR2 SVGAGI. The CDR3 extends over 13 amino acids. The CDR3: CASSDSAPRYAFF. The CDR3 DNA sequence: TGTGCCAGCAGTGATTCTGCTCCTAGATATGCTTTCTTT.

This sequence joins TRBV3-1 and TRBJ2-4, with D maybe TRBD2 (5 bases). V was pared by 0 bases and J by 9 bases, with 9 bases between. Germline-derived CDR1 and CDR2 are LGHDT and YNNKEL (reference sequence). The CDR3 sequence is 13 residues long. In DNA, the CDR3 is TGTGCCAGCAGCCAAGATCGGAGCGGCATTCAGTACTTC. It translates to CASSQDRSGIQYF.

Ten or more counts support this clonotype. The chain has TRBV7-9 and TRBJ2-3; 11 positions agree with TRBD2. The CDR3 consists of 16 residues. The germline V gene encodes CDR1 SEHNR and CDR2 FQNEAQ (reference sequence). V shed 4 bases, J shed 2 bases, and the junction held 5 bases outside the gene matches. The CDR3 protein is CASSSTSGRITDTQYF. CDR3 coding DNA: TGTGCCAGCAGCTCTACTAGCGGGAGAATCACAGATACGCAGTATTTT. The full variable domain, with the rest looked up from reference TRBV7-9 and TRBJ2-3, is DTGVSQNPRHKITKRGQNVTFRCDPISEHNRLYWYRQTLGQGPEFLTYFQNEAQLEKSRLLSDRFSAERPKGSFSTLEIQRTEQGDSAMYLCASSSTSGRITDTQYFGPGTRLTVL.

This clonotype occurred many times. This chain connects TRBV14 to TRBJ2-3; D might be TRBD1 (6 bases). Germline CDR1 is SGHDN and CDR2 is FVKESK. The CDR3 sequence is 14 residues long. V gave up 1 base and J gave up 3 bases, with 8 bases separating them. The CDR3 sequence: CASSQGGGTDTQYF. CDR3 in DNA: TGTGCCAGCAGCCAAGGAGGGGGAACAGATACGCAGTATTTT. The full variable domain, with the rest looked up from reference TRBV14 and TRBJ2-3, is EAGVTQFPSHSVIEKGQTVTLRCDPISGHDNLYWYRRVMGKEIKFLLHFVKESKQDESGMPNNRFLAERTGGTYSTLKVQPAELEDSGVYFCASSQGGGTDTQYFGPGTRLTVL.

In this sample, this clonotype is medium-sized. The V and J genes are TRBV3-1 and TRBJ2-1; D remains ambiguous. V shed 4 bases and J shed 10 bases, with 11 bases lying between them. CDR3 length equals 12 residues. CDR1 and CDR2 from the germline V gene are LGHDT and YNNKEL (reference sequence). In DNA form, the CDR3 reads TGTGCCAGCAGCCTTAGTCCCGGCGAGCAGTTCTTC. Translating gives CASSLSPGEQFF.

Ten or more counts support this clonotype. This chain's CDR3 is CASSQGGLAEQFF. In nucleotides, the CDR3 is TGTGCCAGCAGCCAAGGAGGCCTAGCGGAGCAGTTCTTC. This chain links TRBV3-1 with TRBJ2-1; TRBD2 is a possible D gene (6 bases). V dropped 1 base and J dropped 10 bases, with 11 bases sitting between them. CDR3 length: 13 residues. From germline, CDR1 is LGHDT and CDR2 YNNKEL (reference sequence).

As regards this clonotype: This may be a read error, as it is one base from a much larger clone. The chain has TRBV19 and TRBJ2-1, with D possibly being TRBD1 or TRBD2 (6 bases each). The germline CDR1 and CDR2 sequences are LNHDA and SQIVND (reference sequence). CDR3 length equals 14 residues. Trimming took off 10 bases at V and 10 bases at J, with 23 bases between the two ends. The CDR3 DNA reads as TGTGCCAATTTAGATTCGATCGGGGGCCGAGAGCAGTTCTTC. It is translated as CANLDSIGGREQFF.

This rearrangement joins TRBV13 to TRBJ2-7; D gene ambiguous. The germline gives CDR1 PRHDT, CDR2 FYEKMQ (reference sequence). CDR3 length: 13 amino acids. V lost 3 bases and J 1 base, leaving 7 bases between the germline ends. Here the CDR3 DNA reads TGTGCCAGCAGCTTCGGGCGATCCTACGAGCAGTACTTC. Protein: CASSFGRSYEQYF.

This clonotype was counted ten times or more. CDR3 amino acids: CASSRGPGQSNQPQHF. The CDR3 DNA sequence: TGTGCCAGCTCACGGGGGCCGGGACAGAGCAATCAGCCCCAGCATTTT. V is TRBV18 and J is TRBJ1-5; 7 nucleotides match TRBD1. After removal of 4 bases from V and 1 base from J, the junction contained 7 bases not matched to a gene. The CDR3 contains 16 residues. Germline CDR1 is KGHSH and CDR2 is LQKENI.

The J gene is TRBJ2-1, the V gene TRBV11-2; D not certain. From germline, CDR1 is SGHAT and CDR2 FQNNGV. Trimming took off 8 bases at V and 5 bases at J, with 13 bases between the two ends. The CDR3 extends over 13 amino acids. The CDR3 protein is CASGDGANNEQFF. The CDR3, as DNA: TGTGCCAGCGGAGACGGAGCGAACAATGAGCAGTTCTTC.

Concerning this clonotype: A clone one base away is much larger, so this may be a read error. The chain has TRBV19 and TRBJ1-1; no firm D call. V gave up 7 bases and J gave up 9 bases, with 6 bases separating them. CDR1 and CDR2 from the germline V gene are LNHDA and SQIVND (reference sequence). The CDR3 is 9 residues long. In DNA, the CDR3 is TGTGCCAGTATTATTAAAGCTTTCTTT. This codes for CASIIKAFF. Filled out from reference TRBV19 and TRBJ1-1, the complete variable domain reads DGGITQSPKYLFRKEGQNVTLSCEQNLNHDAMYWYRQDPGQGLRLIYYSQIVNDFQKGDIAEGYSVSREKKESFPLTVTSAQKNPTAFYLCASIIKAFFGQGTRLTVV.

The V gene is TRBV25-1, the J gene TRBJ1-6, with D unclear. The CDR3 spans 14 residues. V was pared by 6 bases and J by 7 bases, with 13 bases between. From germline, CDR1 is MGHDK and CDR2 SYGVNS. Written as DNA, the CDR3 is TGTGCCAGCAGCGCCTGGGGAGCGAATTCACCCCTCCACTTT. This gives the protein CASSAWGANSPLHF.

This clonotype was detected ten times or more. The genes are TRBV2 and TRBJ1-1; D is uncertain. Trimming removed 6 bases from V and 6 bases from J, with 8 bases in between. CDR3 length equals 11 residues. Germline lookup yields CDR1 SNHLY and CDR2 FYNNEI. The DNA of the CDR3 is TGTGCCAGCAGGGAACTCTCTGAAGCTTTCTTT. Translation: CASRELSEAFF. Complete variable domain (other parts from reference TRBV2 and TRBJ1-1): EPEVTQTPSHQVTQMGQEVILRCVPISNHLYFYWYRQILGQKVEFLVSFYNNEISEKSEIFDDQFSVERPDGSNFTLKIRSTKLEDSAMYFCASRELSEAFFGQGTRLTVV.

With regard to this clonotype: This may arise from a read error, as a much more abundant clone is one base away. The rearrangement joins TRBV6-1 to TRBJ2-2, with D hard to call. Trimming removed 5 bases at V and 5 bases at J, with 12 bases between. Per the germline V gene, CDR1 is MNHNS and CDR2 is SASEGT. This CDR3 has 14 residues. CDR3 in DNA: TGTGCCAGCAGTCCGGGTTTGAAGACCGGGGAGCTGTTTTTT. It codes for CASSPGLKTGELFF.

This chain joins TRBV20-1 and TRBJ2-1; maybe TRBD1 (6 bases). Between the trimmed V and J ends, which lost 5 bases and 7 bases, there was a span of 15 bases. CDR3 length equals 13 residues. Looked up from germline, CDR1 is DFQATT and CDR2 is SNEGSKA (reference sequence). CDR3 residues: CSAGRQVLNEQFF. The CDR3 DNA sequence: TGCAGTGCTGGGAGACAGGTCTTGAATGAGCAGTTCTTC.

Notes on this clonotype: A clone one base away is much larger, so this may be a read error. The chain employs TRBV7-2 and TRBJ2-3, with 8 bases identical to TRBD2. This CDR3 has 14 amino acids. Germline V gene data show CDR1 as SGHTA and CDR2 as FQGNSA. Trimming took 7 bases from V and 4 from J; bases not matched to a gene: 7. CDR3 residues: CASNFREGPDTQYF. In DNA, the CDR3 is TGTGCCAGCAACTTCCGGGAGGGACCAGATACGCAGTATTTT.

This clonotype was recorded many times. V and J are TRBV6-1 and TRBJ2-7, with D perhaps assigned TRBD1 or TRBD2 (5 bases each). CDR1 and CDR2 (germline): MNHNS, SASEGT. V was shortened by 6 bases and J by 7 bases, with 10 bases between the two germline ends. The CDR3 runs 11 residues. CDR3 sequence: CASRGPGEQYF. CDR3 nucleotides: TGTGCCAGCAGGGGACCAGGGGAGCAGTACTTC.

The chain carries TRBV19 and TRBJ1-2; no clear D gene. The CDR3 loop spans 13 amino acids. The germline V gene has CDR1 LNHDA and CDR2 SQIVND (reference sequence). The ends were cut back, 9 bases at V and 6 bases at J, with 17 bases in the middle. DNA of the CDR3: TGTGCCAGCACTCCTGGGGAGTTGCATGGCTACACCTTC. It specifies CASTPGELHGYTF.

Worth noting for this clonotype: This may stem from a read error, because a much larger clone lies one nucleotide away. This chain joins TRBV20-1 and TRBJ2-3; TRBD2 matches at 7 bases. The CDR3 sequence is 15 residues long. Germline lookup yields CDR1 DFQATT and CDR2 SNEGSKA (reference sequence). Losses at the gene ends were 1 base for V and 0 bases for J; bases not matched to a gene: 4. CDR3 protein: CSARVHSGSTDTQYF. The CDR3 DNA follows: TGCAGTGCTAGAGTACATAGCGGGAGCACAGATACGCAGTATTTT.

The genes are TRBV14 and TRBJ2-3; maybe TRBD2 (6 bases). Germline V CDR1 and CDR2: SGHDN, FVKESK. V dropped 4 bases and J dropped 2 bases, with 10 bases sitting between them. The CDR3 is 14 amino acids. CDR3 sequence (DNA): TGTGCCAGCAGCCTTCGGGACTCCACAGATACGCAGTATTTT. This encodes CASSLRDSTDTQYF.

This clonotype appeared many times. This chain links TRBV7-8 with TRBJ1-3; a possible D gene is TRBD1 (6 bases). Trimming shortened V by 5 bases and J by 4 bases, and 12 bases separated the two germline ends. Germline V gene sequence: CDR1 SGHVS, CDR2 FQNEAQ. This CDR3 is 14 amino acids long. The CDR3 nucleotides are TGTGCCAGCAGCGTAACAGGGACCGGAAACACCATATATTTT. The encoded protein is CASSVTGTGNTIYF.

The J gene is TRBJ2-6, the V gene TRBV20-1; D is undetermined. Between the trimmed V and J ends, which lost 3 bases and 4 bases, there was a span of 10 bases. CDR1 is DFQATT and CDR2 is SNEGSKA in the germline V gene (reference sequence). There are 14 residues in the CDR3. The DNA for the CDR3 is TGCAGTGCTAGTCAGGTACACGGGGCCAACGTCCTGACTTTC. Translated: CSASQVHGANVLTF.

This clonotype has more than one count but fewer than ten. The chain is built from TRBV19 and TRBJ1-2; D gene unclear. Trimming took off 3 bases at V and 4 bases at J, with 9 bases between the two ends. This CDR3 comprises 13 residues. The V gene's germline CDR1 is LNHDA and CDR2 SQIVND (reference sequence). DNA of the CDR3: TGTGCCAGTAGTATGAAGAGCTCCTATGGCTACACCTTC. Its translation: CASSMKSSYGYTF.